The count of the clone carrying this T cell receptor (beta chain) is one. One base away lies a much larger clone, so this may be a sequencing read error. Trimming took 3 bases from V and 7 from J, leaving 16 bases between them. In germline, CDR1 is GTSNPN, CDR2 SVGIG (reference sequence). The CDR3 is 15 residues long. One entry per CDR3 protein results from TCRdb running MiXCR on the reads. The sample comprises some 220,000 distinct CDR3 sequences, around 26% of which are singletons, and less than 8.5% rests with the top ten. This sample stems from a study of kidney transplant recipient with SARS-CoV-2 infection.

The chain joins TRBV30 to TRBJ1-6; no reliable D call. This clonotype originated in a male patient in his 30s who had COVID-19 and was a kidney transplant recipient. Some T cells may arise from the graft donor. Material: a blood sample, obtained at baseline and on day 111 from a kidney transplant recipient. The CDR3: CAWRVTDDRNSPLHF. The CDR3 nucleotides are TGTGCCTGGAGAGTAACGGACGACCGAAATTCACCCCTCCACTTT.